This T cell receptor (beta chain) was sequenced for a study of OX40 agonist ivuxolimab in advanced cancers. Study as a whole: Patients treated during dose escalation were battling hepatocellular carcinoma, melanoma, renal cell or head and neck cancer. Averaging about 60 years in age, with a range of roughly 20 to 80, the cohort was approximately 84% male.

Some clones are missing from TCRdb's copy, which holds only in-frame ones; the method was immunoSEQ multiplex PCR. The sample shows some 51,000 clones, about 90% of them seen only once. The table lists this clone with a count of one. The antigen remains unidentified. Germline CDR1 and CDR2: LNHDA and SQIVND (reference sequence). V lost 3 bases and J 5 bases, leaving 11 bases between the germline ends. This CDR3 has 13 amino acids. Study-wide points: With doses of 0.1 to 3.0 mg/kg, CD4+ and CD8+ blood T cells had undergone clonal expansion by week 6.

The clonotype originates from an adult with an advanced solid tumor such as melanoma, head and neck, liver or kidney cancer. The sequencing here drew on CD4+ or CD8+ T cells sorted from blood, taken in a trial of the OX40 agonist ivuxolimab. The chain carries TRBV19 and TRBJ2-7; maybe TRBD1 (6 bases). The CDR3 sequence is CASSIQQGNEQYF. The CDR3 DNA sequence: TGTGCCAGTAGTATCCAACAGGGAAACGAGCAGTACTTC. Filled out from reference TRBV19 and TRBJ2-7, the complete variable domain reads DGGITQSPKYLFRKEGQNVTLSCEQNLNHDAMYWYRQDPGQGLRLIYYSQIVNDFQKGDIAEGYSVSREKKESFPLTVTSAQKNPTAFYLCASSIQQGNEQYFGPGTRLTVT.